This entry lists 28 T cell receptor beta chains sequenced from one sample in a study of blood T cells in healthy people across ages. The second PCR ran about 6 to 11 cycles with a sample-barcoded 5' primer and J-beta primers. TCRdb itself ran the 5' RACE reads through MiXCR, one entry per CDR3 protein. The sample consists of roughly 860,000 distinct CDR3 sequences, approximately 65% of them appearing once. The material sequenced was blood. The receptor set was obtained from a man aged 30-40 years in good health.

The chain is built from TRBV12-3 or TRBV12-4 and TRBJ2-7; no clear D gene. TRBJ2-1 matches the DNA end more closely, so the J call is doubtful. The CDR3 runs 14 residues. The CDR3 is CASSPLVSLYEQFF. The CDR3 nucleotides read TGTGCCAGCAGCCCGTTAGTCTCGCTTTATGAGCAGTTCTTC.

This chain links TRBV6-5 with TRBJ2-4; D remains ambiguous. CDR3 length: 13 residues. Germline CDR1 reads MNHEY; CDR2 reads SVGAGI. V was cut by 7 bases and J by 7 bases, with 14 bases left in between. The CDR3 is CASKLGPKNIQYF. The CDR3, as DNA: TGTGCCAGCAAGCTCGGGCCAAAGAACATTCAGTACTTC.

The V and J genes are TRBV7-2 and TRBJ1-4, with D possibly matching TRBD1 (5 bases). The CDR3 spans 18 residues. Trimming shortened V by 3 bases and J by 6 bases, and 23 bases separated the two germline ends. Germline V gives CDR1 SGHTA, CDR2 FQGNSA. The CDR3 sequence: CASSFRPGSGLRHEKLFF. In nucleotides, the CDR3 is TGTGCCAGCAGCTTTCGGCCAGGGAGTGGGCTAAGGCATGAAAAACTGTTTTTT. Filled out from reference TRBV7-2 and TRBJ1-4, the complete variable domain reads GAGVSQSPSNKVTEKGKDVELRCDPISGHTALYWYRQSLGQGLEFLIYFQGNSAPDKSGLPSDRFSAERTGGSVSTLTIQRTQQEDSAVYLCASSFRPGSGLRHEKLFFGSGTQLSVL.

Concerning this clonotype itself: The junction and the germline gene differ at one end; a read error may be behind it. V and J are TRBV3-1 and TRBJ1-1, with no clear D. This CDR3 has 13 residues. Germline V gene sequence: CDR1 LGHDT, CDR2 YNNKEL (reference sequence). The CDR3 sequence: CASSQMVNTKAFF. The CDR3 region has the DNA TGTGCCAGCAGCCAAATGGTGAACACTAAAGCTTTCTTT.

The CDR3 sequence is CASRIKAGGPRNEQYF. The CDR3 DNA reads TGTGCCAGCAGAATCAAAGCGGGGGGGCCTCGCAATGAGCAGTACTTC. The chain recombines TRBV7-2 with TRBJ2-4; 10 bases line up with TRBD2. Trimming removed 6 bases from V and 13 bases from J; junction bases left unmatched: 18. Looked up from germline, CDR1 is SGHTA and CDR2 is FQGNSA. This CDR3 is 16 amino acids long.

This clonotype occurred many times. V gene TRBV7-9 combines with J gene TRBJ1-1; 9 nucleotides align to TRBD1. The junction had 5 bases not matched to a gene; V was cut back by 1 base and J by 11 bases. Germline assignment: CDR1 SEHNR and CDR2 FQNEAQ (reference sequence). The CDR3 loop spans 13 amino acids. CDR3 DNA: TGTGCCAGCAGCTTAGTCGGACAGGGGATGGCTTTCTTT. Encoded protein: CASSLVGQGMAFF.

This clonotype was detected a few times. This chain joins TRBV7-3 and TRBJ2-1; the match to TRBD2 covers 7 bases. Germline assignment: CDR1 SGHTA and CDR2 FQGTGA. The junction had 10 bases not matched to a gene; V was cut back by 5 bases and J by 9 bases. The CDR3 has 14 amino acids. The DNA of the CDR3 is TGTGCCAGCAGCCCATCTGCCGGGGGGAGTGAGCAGTTCTTC. Its translation: CASSPSAGGSEQFF.

The chain uses TRBV11-2 and TRBJ2-3; unclear D gene. Germline CDR1 is SGHAT and CDR2 is FQNNGV. Trimming shortened V by 4 bases and J by 1 base, and 6 bases separated the two germline ends. The CDR3 is 13 amino acids. CDR3 amino acids: CASSSYGTDTQYF. CDR3 coding DNA: TGTGCCAGCAGCTCTTACGGCACAGATACGCAGTATTTT.

The chain carries TRBV12-3 or TRBV12-4 and TRBJ2-7, with TRBD1 matching 10 bases. This CDR3 spans 14 amino acids. J lost 9 bases, V lost 10 bases, and 15 bases had no gene match. The CDR3, as DNA: TGTGCCACCCGGGGGACAGGGGAGGTCAAGGGGCAGTACTTC. This encodes CATRGTGEVKGQYF.

The chain recombines TRBV20-1 with TRBJ1-5, with no clear D. V shed 0 bases and J shed 4 bases, with 13 bases lying between them. Germline-derived CDR1 and CDR2 are DFQATT and SNEGSKA (reference sequence). This CDR3 has 15 residues. This chain's CDR3 is CSARDRARENQPQHF. The CDR3 bases are TGCAGTGCTAGAGATAGGGCCAGAGAAAATCAGCCCCAGCATTTT.

V and J are TRBV20-1 and TRBJ2-3; 7 bases match TRBD2. This CDR3 contains 12 residues. CDR1 DFQATT and CDR2 SNEGSKA come from the germline V gene (reference sequence). V dropped 8 bases and J dropped 3; count of bases not matched to a gene: 5. CDR3 amino acids: CSPIGGTDTQYF. The CDR3 DNA reads TGCAGTCCCATCGGGGGGACAGATACGCAGTATTTT.

The chain carries TRBV7-2 and TRBJ2-7, with 8 bases matching TRBD1. Germline V gene lookup returns CDR1 SGHTA and CDR2 FQGNSA. With 5 bases clipped from V and 5 bases from J, the junction kept 8 bases outside the gene matches. CDR3 length: 14 residues. The CDR3 here is CASSRGQELHEQYF. CDR3 bases: TGTGCCAGCAGCCGGGGACAGGAGCTTCACGAGCAGTACTTC.

J is TRBJ2-1 and V is TRBV20-1; 15 nucleotides agree with TRBD2. V lost 1 base to trimming and J lost 6 bases; unmatched junction nucleotides: 4. Germline assignment: CDR1 DFQATT and CDR2 SNEGSKA (reference sequence). The CDR3 has 16 residues. CDR3 loop: CSARGTSGGARNEQFF. The CDR3, as DNA: TGCAGTGCTAGAGGGACTAGCGGGGGGGCCCGCAATGAGCAGTTCTTC.

In regard to this clonotype: A much more abundant neighbour one base away suggests this may be a read error. The rearrangement uses TRBV5-1 and TRBJ2-5; the match to TRBD2 covers 7 bases. Germline lookup yields CDR1 SGHRS and CDR2 YFSETQ. CDR3 length: 14 residues. The CDR3 loop is CAGSLGGTQETQYF. DNA for the CDR3: TGCGCCGGCAGCTTGGGGGGGACGCAAGAGACCCAGTACTTC.

The rearrangement uses TRBV29-1 and TRBJ2-5; D may be TRBD2 (7 bases). Germline V gives CDR1 SQVTM, CDR2 ANQGSEA. The CDR3 has 15 residues. Trimming cost V 3 bases and J 11 bases, with 25 bases left between them. The CDR3 DNA follows: TGCAGCGTTGAGGGGCGGGGGCCTCATTGGAATGAGCAGTACTTC. Protein product: CSVEGRGPHWNEQYF. The full variable domain, completed using reference TRBV29-1 and TRBJ2-5, is SAVISQKPSRDICQRGTSLTIQCQVDSQVTMMFWYRQQPGQSLTLIATANQGSEATYESGFVIDKFPISRPNLTFSTLTVSNMSPEDSSIYLCSVEGRGPHWNEQYFGPGTRLLVL.

The chain recombines TRBV9 with TRBJ2-5; 8 bases fit TRBD1. The CDR3 covers 14 residues. Germline-derived CDR1 and CDR2 are SGDLS and YYNGEE. The V gene end was trimmed by 6 bases and the J gene end by 1 base; junction bases not matched to a gene: 5. CDR3: CASNFRGPQETQYF. DNA of the CDR3: TGTGCCAGCAACTTCAGGGGGCCCCAAGAGACCCAGTACTTC.

The rearrangement joins TRBV25-1 to TRBJ2-7; no clear D gene. V shed 8 bases and J shed 5 bases, with 10 bases lying between them. Germline V gene lookup returns CDR1 MGHDK and CDR2 SYGVNS. There are 11 residues in the CDR3. The CDR3 sequence: CASGDFNEQYF. CDR3 coding DNA: TGTGCCAGCGGCGACTTTAACGAGCAGTACTTC.

In its sample, this clonotype was seen a few times. The chain has TRBV20-1 and TRBJ2-7; D ambiguous. The length of the CDR3 is 15 residues. Germline V gene lookup returns CDR1 DFQATT and CDR2 SNEGSKA (reference sequence). The germline V and J ends were trimmed by 6 bases and 3 bases, with 21 bases remaining between them. DNA of the CDR3: TGCAGTGCCCCGATGCCTGGTGGCCGCCACTACGAGCAGTACTTC. This encodes CSAPMPGGRHYEQYF.

This clonotype was picked up a small number of times. The rearrangement uses TRBV28 and TRBJ2-5, with D unclear. The ends were cut back, 5 bases at V and 5 bases at J, with 12 bases in the middle. CDR1 MDHEN and CDR2 SYDVKM come from the germline V gene. This CDR3 comprises 13 residues. The DNA for the CDR3 is TGTGCCAGCAGTCCCCGTAGTTCGGAGACCCAGTACTTC. Translation: CASSPRSSETQYF.

This chain connects TRBV7-6 to TRBJ2-3; 10 nucleotides align to TRBD2. The CDR3 sequence is 16 residues long. CDR1 and CDR2 from the germline V gene are SGHVS and FNYEAQ. Trimming cost V 3 bases and J 4 bases; bases outside gene matches: 7. The CDR3 region has the DNA TGTGCCAGCAGCTTGAGACCAAGCGGGGGGGCAGATACGCAGTATTTT. Protein sequence: CASSLRPSGGADTQYF.

In its sample, this clonotype was seen once. This sequence joins TRBV2 and TRBJ2-1; D is perhaps TRBD1 (5 bases). V gave up 9 bases and J gave up 4 bases, with 7 bases separating them. Germline CDR1 reads SNHLY; CDR2 reads FYNNEI. This CDR3 is 11 amino acids long. The CDR3 spells CARDRYNEQFF. DNA for the CDR3: TGTGCCAGAGACAGATACAATGAGCAGTTCTTC. The complete variable domain, with remaining parts taken from reference TRBV2 and TRBJ2-1, reads EPEVTQTPSHQVTQMGQEVILRCVPISNHLYFYWYRQILGQKVEFLVSFYNNEISEKSEIFDDQFSVERPDGSNFTLKIRSTKLEDSAMYFCARDRYNEQFFGPGTRLTVL.

DNA of the CDR3: TGTGCCAGCAGTTTATCGCTGGGGCTTTATAATTCACCCCTCCACTTT. Its protein is CASSLSLGLYNSPLHF. The chain joins TRBV27 to TRBJ1-6; D might be TRBD1 (5 bases). Between the trimmed V and J ends, which lost 0 bases and 4 bases, there was a span of 10 bases. The CDR3 is 16 residues long. CDR1 and CDR2 (germline): MNHEY, SMNVEV (reference sequence).

The chain is built from TRBV10-3 and TRBJ2-7, with TRBD1 matching over 7 bases. Matching the DNA end better, TRBJ2-5 makes the J call doubtful. This CDR3 is built from 14 residues. Germline V gene lookup returns CDR1 ENHRY and CDR2 SYGVKD. CDR3 sequence (DNA): TGTGCCATCAGTGTGGGGACAGAAGGAGAGACCCAGTACTTC. It encodes CAISVGTEGETQYF.

V is TRBV28 and J is TRBJ1-5; a weak D match, TRBD1 (6 bases). The CDR3 is made up of 15 amino acids. V was shortened by 5 bases and J by 8 bases, with 19 bases between the two germline ends. Germline V gene data show CDR1 as MDHEN and CDR2 as SYDVKM. In DNA form, the CDR3 reads TGTGCCAGCAGTCGCGTATTGGGCAGGGGTAAGCCCCAGCATTTT. This gives the protein CASSRVLGRGKPQHF.

J is TRBJ2-7 and V is TRBV11-1; possibly TRBD1 or TRBD2 for D (5 bases each). V was trimmed by 5 bases and J by 3 bases, leaving 17 bases between them. Germline V gene sequence: CDR1 SGHAT, CDR2 FQDESV (reference sequence). The CDR3 spans 15 residues. CDR3 DNA sequence: TGTGCCAGCAGCGACAGCGTGGGGGACCTCTACGAGCAGTACTTC. This encodes CASSDSVGDLYEQYF.

This rearrangement joins TRBV20-1 to TRBJ2-4; TRBD1 might be the D (5 bases). The assigned J gene may be wrong: the sequence end matches TRBJ2-7 better. Germline CDR1 and CDR2: DFQATT and SNEGSKA (reference sequence). This CDR3 is built from 13 residues. The DNA for the CDR3 is TGCAGTGCTAGTCAAGGGGCGCTCTACGAGCAGTACTTC. Translation gives CSASQGALYEQYF.

The V call is TRBV4-3, the J call TRBJ2-1, with D possibly being TRBD2 (5 bases). The CDR3 is 13 amino acids. CDR1 and CDR2 (germline): LGHNA, YSLEER. V was clipped by 4 bases and J by 9 bases, with 13 bases between them. The CDR3 reads CASSPHGMCEQFF. CDR3 nucleotides: TGCGCCAGCAGCCCCCACGGGATGTGTGAGCAGTTCTTC.

This rearrangement joins TRBV10-3 to TRBJ2-7, with D uncertain. The CDR3 covers 12 residues. The germline V gene has CDR1 ENHRY and CDR2 SYGVKD. Trimming took off 2 bases at V and 4 bases at J, with 6 bases between the two ends. In DNA form, the CDR3 reads TGTGCCATCAGTGAGGAGTGGTACGAGCAGTACTTC. Its translation is CAISEEWYEQYF.